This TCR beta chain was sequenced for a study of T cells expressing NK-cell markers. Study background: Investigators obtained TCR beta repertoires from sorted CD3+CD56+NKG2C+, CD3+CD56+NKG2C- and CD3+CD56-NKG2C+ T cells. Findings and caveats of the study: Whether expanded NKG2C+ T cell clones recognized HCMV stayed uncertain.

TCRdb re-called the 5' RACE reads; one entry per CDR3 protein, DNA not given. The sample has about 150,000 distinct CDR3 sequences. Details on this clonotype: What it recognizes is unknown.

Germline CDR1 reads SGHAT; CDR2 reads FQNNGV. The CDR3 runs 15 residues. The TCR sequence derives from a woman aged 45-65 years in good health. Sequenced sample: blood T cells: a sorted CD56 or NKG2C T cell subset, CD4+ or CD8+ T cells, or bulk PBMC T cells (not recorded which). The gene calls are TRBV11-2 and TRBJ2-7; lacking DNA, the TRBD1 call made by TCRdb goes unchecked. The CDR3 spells CASSLVLGRRVEQYF.